The next 14 T cell receptor beta chains were all read from a single sample in a study of blood T cell repertoires in COVID-19. Sequencing used immunoSEQ multiplex PCR; TCRdb keeps in-frame clones, though not all of them. Of 150,000 to 200,000 clones in the sample, around nine tenths were seen once. The sequenced material came from peripheral blood. These receptors were taken from a man in his fifties or sixties with acute or convalescent COVID-19.

This chain links TRBV7-2 with TRBJ2-7; 8 bases match TRBD2. Trimming took 4 bases from V and 0 from J; bases not matched to a gene: 5. The CDR3 is made up of 15 amino acids. Germline CDR1 is SGHTA and CDR2 is FQGNSA. The CDR3 is CASSYLAGTSYEQYF. In DNA form, the CDR3 reads TGTGCCAGCAGCTATCTAGCGGGTACCTCCTACGAGCAGTACTTC.

The CDR3 DNA reads TGTGCCAGCTCACTCCTCGACAGGGTTAACACTGAAGCTTTCTTT. This translates into CASSLLDRVNTEAFF. The V call is TRBV18, the J call TRBJ1-1; TRBD1 agrees at 7 bases. The CDR3 totals 15 residues. Germline CDR1 reads KGHSH; CDR2 reads LQKENI. V lost 4 bases, J lost 2 bases, and 7 bases stayed unmatched.

The rearrangement uses TRBV19 and TRBJ2-1; no firm D call. Trimming stripped 6 bases from V and 7 bases from J, with 19 bases between. This CDR3 spans 15 amino acids. Germline V CDR1 and CDR2: LNHDA, SQIVND (reference sequence). The CDR3 bases are TGTGCCAGTAGCTCCCCTACTGAGGTCCAAAATGAGCAGTTCTTC. This gives the protein CASSSPTEVQNEQFF.

The chain employs TRBV7-9 and TRBJ2-3, with TRBD2 matching over 12 bases. Germline V gene data show CDR1 as SEHNR and CDR2 as FQNEAQ (reference sequence). The CDR3 contains 17 residues. The junction had 8 bases not matched to a gene; V was cut back by 5 bases and J by 2 bases. The CDR3 loop is CASSPWTSGTLTDTQYF. As DNA, the CDR3 is TGTGCCAGCAGCCCCTGGACTAGCGGGACTCTCACAGATACGCAGTATTTT.

The rearrangement uses TRBV27 and TRBJ2-7; 7 bases match TRBD2. V gave up 8 bases and J gave up 2 bases; unmatched junction bases: 9. CDR1 is MNHEY and CDR2 is SMNVEV in the germline V gene (reference sequence). The CDR3 runs 14 residues. The CDR3 sequence: CASSPAGPAYEQYF. CDR3 in DNA: TGTGCCAGCTCCCCAGCGGGACCAGCCTACGAGCAGTACTTC.

The chain's CDR3 is CAISDPDRGYEQYV. Here the CDR3 DNA reads TGTGCCATCAGTGACCCTGACAGGGGCTACGAGCAGTACGTC. The J gene is TRBJ2-7, the V gene TRBV10-3; 8 nucleotides line up with TRBD1. The CDR3 runs to 14 residues. The germline V gene encodes CDR1 ENHRY and CDR2 SYGVKD. The V gene end was trimmed by 3 bases and the J gene end by 3 bases; junction bases not matched to a gene: 4.

The chain is built from TRBV5-1 and TRBJ2-5; the D gene is possibly TRBD1 (5 bases). V shed 0 bases and J shed 0 bases, with 9 bases lying between them. Germline V gives CDR1 SGHRS, CDR2 YFSETQ. The CDR3 extends over 15 amino acids. The CDR3 protein is CASSLGQQYQETQYF. The CDR3 region has the DNA TGCGCCAGCAGCTTGGGACAGCAGTACCAAGAGACCCAGTACTTC. The complete variable domain, with remaining parts taken from reference TRBV5-1 and TRBJ2-5, reads KAGVTQTPRYLIKTRGQQVTLSCSPISGHRSVSWYQQTPGQGLQFLFEYFSETQRNKGNFPGRFSGRQFSNSRSEMNVSTLELGDSALYLCASSLGQQYQETQYFGPGTRLLVL.

The V and J genes are TRBV9 and TRBJ2-1, with D unresolved. CDR1 is SGDLS and CDR2 is YYNGEE in the germline V gene. This CDR3 has 14 amino acids. Trimming cost V 3 bases and J 6 bases, with 13 bases left between them. The CDR3 region is CASSALLTGNEQFF. For the CDR3, the DNA is TGTGCCAGCAGCGCCCTTTTGACTGGCAATGAGCAGTTCTTC.

This sequence joins TRBV30 and TRBJ1-1; D is uncertain. CDR1 and CDR2 from the germline V gene are GTSNPN and SVGIG (reference sequence). This CDR3 spans 13 amino acids. The germline V and J ends were trimmed by 3 bases and 2 bases, with 10 bases remaining between them. CDR3 protein: CAWSRNLNTEAFF. CDR3 DNA sequence: TGTGCCTGGAGCAGAAATTTAAACACTGAAGCTTTCTTT.

The genes are TRBV4-3 and TRBJ2-5, with 9 bases identical to TRBD2. Germline CDR1 and CDR2: LGHNA and YSLEER. The V segment lost 0 bases and the J segment 2 bases; nucleotides outside the gene matches: 7. The CDR3 has 17 amino acids. For the CDR3, the DNA is TGCGCCAGCAGCCAAGATTTTGTGCTAGCGGGGCAAGAGACCCAGTACTTC. As protein: CASSQDFVLAGQETQYF.

CDR3 coding DNA: TGTGCCAGCAGTTTATCGGCGGACAATCAGCCCCAGCATTTT. It specifies CASSLSADNQPQHF. The V gene is TRBV27, the J gene TRBJ1-5; D ambiguous. CDR3 length equals 14 residues. The germline V and J ends were trimmed by 0 bases and 3 bases, with 6 bases remaining between them. In germline, CDR1 is MNHEY, CDR2 SMNVEV (reference sequence).

The chain couples TRBV5-1 to TRBJ2-5, with 7 positions matching TRBD1. Looked up from germline, CDR1 is SGHRS and CDR2 is YFSETQ. Unmatched junction bases numbered 5, after V lost 4 bases and J lost 2 bases. The CDR3 has 14 residues. CDR3 protein: CASSLGTVQETQYF. Here the CDR3 DNA reads TGCGCCAGCAGCCTGGGGACAGTACAAGAGACCCAGTACTTC.

This clone was detected only once. The rearrangement links TRBV7-2 to TRBJ1-4; 7 nucleotides align to TRBD1. Germline V gene sequence: CDR1 SGHTA, CDR2 FQGNSA. The V gene end was trimmed by 5 bases and the J gene end by 7 bases; junction bases not matched to a gene: 7. There are 14 residues in the CDR3. The CDR3 DNA sequence: TGTGCCAGCAGCATAAGACAGGGAGCTGAAAAACTGTTTTTT. This encodes CASSIRQGAEKLFF.

This clone occurred once. The V gene is TRBV19, the J gene TRBJ1-5, with 8 nucleotides matching TRBD1. This CDR3 spans 14 amino acids. The V gene's germline CDR1 is LNHDA and CDR2 SQIVND (reference sequence). The junction had 5 bases not matched to a gene; V was cut back by 4 bases and J by 6 bases. The CDR3 sequence is CASSTGQGAQPQHF. In DNA form, the CDR3 reads TGTGCCAGTAGTACCGGACAGGGTGCTCAGCCCCAGCATTTT.